This T cell receptor beta chain stems from a study of neurological immune-mediated disorders. The unsorted libraries were generated from a total of 2 million PBMCs, which had been stored in RNAlater at -80 C. This clonotype was counted ten times or more. cDNA synthesis was performed by 5'RACE with 10-nucleotide random UMIs. One entry per CDR3 protein, called by TCRdb with MiXCR from the 5' RACE reads. This sample carries 65,000 to 85,000 distinct CDR3 sequences, 3.2% of them seen once, and the ten largest clones take roughly 5.2%. The receptor was derived from a woman aged 50 to 60 with multiple sclerosis. The specimen sequenced was PBMCs.

The CDR3 DNA reads TGTGCCAGCAGCTTATCAGGGGGCAAAAATGAGCAGTTCTTC. Its translation: CASSLSGGKNEQFF. The chain uses TRBV7-8 and TRBJ2-1; 8 bases align to TRBD1. The ends lost 2 bases at V and 7 bases at J; junction bases unmatched: 4. CDR1 and CDR2 from the germline V gene are SGHVS and FQNEAQ. The CDR3 sequence is 14 residues long.